This T cell receptor beta chain was sequenced during a study of blood T cell repertoires in COVID-19. Study in general: The cDNA or gDNA used as material had been derived from T cells, B-cell-depleted T cells, or PBMCs.

This clone was seen a few times. Participant-reported clinical history was the basis for cohort assignment. Up to 2 weeks before entering the study, exposed participants had met a COVID-19 case. Original methodology: Amplification from reference gene primers served as the basis for estimated nucleated cell counts. Repertoires were generated with immunoSEQ multiplex PCR, while TCRdb's copy carries only in-frame clones and drops some. The V and J calls and clone size are taken from that table; D and trimming were inferred from the DNA. The sample lists 150,000 or so clones; around 80% were seen once. The CDR3 consists of 12 residues. In germline, CDR1 is MDHEN, CDR2 SYDVKM. V shed 9 bases and J shed 8 bases, with 13 bases lying between them.

The rearrangement links TRBV28 to TRBJ1-4, with no clear D. This clonotype was sampled from a man aged 70 or older who had been exposed to COVID-19. The sample consisted of PBMCs or T cells enriched from blood (not recorded which). The CDR3 sequence: CASTRPGEKLFF. CDR3 coding DNA: TGTGCCAGTACCAGGCCAGGCGAAAAACTGTTTTTT.